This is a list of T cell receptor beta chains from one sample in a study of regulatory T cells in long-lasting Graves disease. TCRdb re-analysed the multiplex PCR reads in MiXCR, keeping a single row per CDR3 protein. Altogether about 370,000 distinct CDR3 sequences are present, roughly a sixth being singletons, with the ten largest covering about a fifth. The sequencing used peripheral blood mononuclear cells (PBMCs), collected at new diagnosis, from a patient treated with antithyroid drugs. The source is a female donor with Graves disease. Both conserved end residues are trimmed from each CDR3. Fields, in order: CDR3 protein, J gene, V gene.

CDR3 protein: ASSLGPNPGGGYT; J gene: TRBJ1-2; V gene: TRBV27
CDR3 protein: ASSPGQGEYNSPLH; J gene: TRBJ1-6; V gene: TRBV4-2
CDR3 protein: SVDVGRSVNTEAF; J gene: TRBJ1-1; V gene: TRBV29-1
CDR3 protein: ASSQVTGEAYGYT; J gene: TRBJ1-2; V gene: TRBV4-3
CDR3 protein: SAREGENQPQH; J gene: TRBJ1-5; V gene: TRBV20-1
CDR3 protein: AWSRGSTDTQY; J gene: TRBJ2-3; V gene: TRBV30
CDR3 protein: ASSEAQRGGNTGELF; J gene: TRBJ2-2; V gene: TRBV2
CDR3 protein: ASSAGTGGDEQY; J gene: TRBJ2-7; V gene: TRBV27
CDR3 protein: ASSQEAGGDNEQF; J gene: TRBJ2-1; V gene: TRBV3-1
CDR3 protein: ASSIVAANTEAF; J gene: TRBJ1-1; V gene: TRBV19
CDR3 protein: ASSYSRVGTYEQY; J gene: TRBJ2-7; V gene: TRBV6-5
CDR3 protein: ASSLGPGLSGNTIY; J gene: TRBJ1-3; V gene: TRBV7-8
CDR3 protein: ASSEFGETQY; J gene: TRBJ2-5; V gene: TRBV12-3/TRBV12-4
CDR3 protein: ASNNPGQGFRTETQY; J gene: TRBJ2-5; V gene: TRBV19
CDR3 protein: ASSLGRGRQPQH; J gene: TRBJ1-5; V gene: TRBV28
CDR3 protein: SVEIGTGVNEQF; J gene: TRBJ2-1; V gene: TRBV29-1
CDR3 protein: ASSSQRQGPSYNSPLH; J gene: TRBJ1-6; V gene: TRBV11-1
CDR3 protein: ASSRSGQGAYEQY; J gene: TRBJ2-7; V gene: TRBV27
CDR3 protein: ASSLAGVSGELF; J gene: TRBJ2-2; V gene: TRBV7-2
CDR3 protein: ASSLSPSYRGVSSPLH; J gene: TRBJ1-6; V gene: TRBV27
CDR3 protein: ASSAPGPASTGGANEQY; J gene: TRBJ2-7; V gene: TRBV28
CDR3 protein: SARDTVHYNEQF; J gene: TRBJ2-1; V gene: TRBV20-1
CDR3 protein: ATSLKGDRTEQY; J gene: TRBJ2-7; V gene: TRBV15
CDR3 protein: ASSTGFEAF; J gene: TRBJ1-1; V gene: TRBV19
CDR3 protein: ASSLNRGRNTGELF; J gene: TRBJ2-2; V gene: TRBV7-8
CDR3 protein: ASSLFNRVGNYGYT; J gene: TRBJ1-2; V gene: TRBV7-2
CDR3 protein: ASRKIGGQQPQH; J gene: TRBJ1-5; V gene: TRBV27
CDR3 protein: ASSYTKQGSYGYT; J gene: TRBJ1-2; V gene: TRBV6-9
CDR3 protein: ASSQAGLAGYNEQF; J gene: TRBJ2-1; V gene: TRBV4-2
CDR3 protein: AWDPGRWDYT; J gene: TRBJ1-2; V gene: TRBV30
CDR3 protein: ASGLSLATNEKLF; J gene: TRBJ1-4; V gene: TRBV7-2
CDR3 protein: SASQGRVAKNIQY; J gene: TRBJ2-4; V gene: TRBV20-1
CDR3 protein: ASSSSWRTGEYGYT; J gene: TRBJ1-2; V gene: TRBV5-4
CDR3 protein: ASSVGGSAAGNTIY; J gene: TRBJ1-3; V gene: TRBV9
CDR3 protein: ASSPPYDQRLRTGELF; J gene: TRBJ2-2; V gene: TRBV6-1
CDR3 protein: ASAETAGSVTDTQY; J gene: TRBJ2-3; V gene: TRBV5-1
CDR3 protein: ASSGESGELF; J gene: TRBJ2-2; V gene: TRBV18
CDR3 protein: ASSRYSGRVGTDTQY; J gene: TRBJ2-3; V gene: TRBV28
CDR3 protein: AWSVTGAPSYNEQF; J gene: TRBJ2-1; V gene: TRBV30
CDR3 protein: ASSLTPGGEAQY; J gene: TRBJ2-5; V gene: TRBV11-1
CDR3 protein: ASPQYHRVHEQY; J gene: TRBJ2-7; V gene: TRBV27
CDR3 protein: SASYLGASGSPGELF; J gene: TRBJ2-2; V gene: TRBV20-1
CDR3 protein: ASSIRGVFYNEQF; J gene: TRBJ2-1; V gene: TRBV19